The 19 T cell receptor beta chains given below trace back to one sample, sequenced in a study of shared clonotypes between healthy human individuals. CD45RO-negative, CCR7-selected cells formed the naive CD8 fraction, which excluded terminally differentiated effector memory CD45RA+ cells. Some clones are missing from TCRdb's copy, which holds only in-frame ones; the method was immunoSEQ multiplex PCR. The sample consists of about 2.2 million clones, 80% to 95% of them appearing once. The sequenced material came from naive CD8+ T cells from PBMCs. These receptors were collected from a man between 18 and 35 years old in good health. Some clones in this sample may be carry-over from other donors' samples.

To note about this clone: A junction boundary mismatches the germline segment, possibly from a read error. This sequence joins TRBV7-9 and TRBJ1-1, with TRBD1 as a possible D gene (6 bases). CDR1 is SEHNR, CDR2 FQNEAQ, per germline (reference sequence). This CDR3 is built from 15 residues. Here the CDR3 reads CAGSARTRTAEEAFF. The DNA of the CDR3 is TGTGCCGGCAGCGCGCGAACCCGGACAGCCGAAGAAGCTTTCTTT.

The chain employs TRBV4-3 and TRBJ1-2; TRBD1 aligns across 7 bases. CDR1 and CDR2 (germline): LGHNA, YSLEER. This CDR3 contains 14 residues. V gave up 4 bases and J gave up 4 bases; unmatched junction bases: 6. The CDR3 is CASSLRQGAYGYTF. CDR3 DNA sequence: TGCGCCAGCAGCCTCCGACAGGGCGCCTATGGCTACACCTTC.

The V and J genes are TRBV19 and TRBJ2-3; perhaps TRBD1 as D (6 bases). Trimming took off 5 bases at V and 0 bases at J, with 12 bases between the two ends. This CDR3 contains 15 residues. Per germline, CDR1 LNHDA and CDR2 SQIVND (reference sequence). The CDR3 DNA follows: TGTGCCAGTAGTCCTATGGGGGCTAGCACAGATACGCAGTATTTT. Residues: CASSPMGASTDTQYF.

Here the CDR3 DNA reads TGCAGCGCCAGCACAGGGGGCTCCTACTACAATGAGCAGTTCTTC. Protein sequence: CSASTGGSYYNEQFF. This chain uses TRBV29-1 with TRBJ2-1; 9 nucleotides align to TRBD1. The CDR3 is made up of 15 amino acids. The V gene's germline CDR1 is SQVTM and CDR2 ANQGSEA. The junction had 10 bases not matched to a gene; V was cut back by 7 bases and J by 3 bases.

The V gene is TRBV28, the J gene TRBJ1-4; D call uncertain. There are 15 residues in the CDR3. The germline gives CDR1 MDHEN, CDR2 SYDVKM. Trimming pared 3 bases from V and 2 bases from J, leaving 10 bases between. CDR3 amino acids: CASSFISTTNEKLFF. In nucleotides, the CDR3 is TGTGCCAGCAGTTTCATATCAACTACTAATGAAAAACTGTTTTTT.

This clone appeared a single time. This chain joins TRBV7-9 and TRBJ2-1; 14 bases align to TRBD2. CDR1 and CDR2 (germline): SEHNR, FQNEAQ (reference sequence). The CDR3 loop spans 16 amino acids. Losses at the gene ends were 5 bases for V and 6 bases for J; bases not matched to a gene: 6. The CDR3 loop is CASSPTSGRALNEQFF. The CDR3 DNA reads TGTGCCAGCAGCCCGACTAGCGGGAGGGCCCTCAATGAGCAGTTCTTC. Variable domain in full (rest from reference TRBV7-9 and TRBJ2-1): DTGVSQNPRHKITKRGQNVTFRCDPISEHNRLYWYRQTLGQGPEFLTYFQNEAQLEKSRLLSDRFSAERPKGSFSTLEIQRTEQGDSAMYLCASSPTSGRALNEQFFGPGTRLTVL.

The chain recombines TRBV27 with TRBJ2-1, with 10 nucleotides matching TRBD2. Germline lookup yields CDR1 MNHEY and CDR2 SMNVEV (reference sequence). The J segment lost 9 bases and the V segment lost 5 bases, leaving 4 bases of the junction unmatched. The CDR3 runs to 13 residues. This CDR3 reads CASSPGTSVEQFF. The DNA of the CDR3 is TGTGCCAGCAGTCCCGGGACTAGCGTTGAGCAGTTCTTC.

The chain combines TRBV7-8 with TRBJ1-2; TRBD1 is a possible D gene (6 bases). Trimming took off 1 base at V and 0 bases at J, with 9 bases between the two ends. The length of the CDR3 is 15 residues. The germline V gene encodes CDR1 SGHVS and CDR2 FQNEAQ. CDR3 sequence reads: CASSLEGGTNYGYTF. CDR3 coding DNA: TGTGCCAGCAGCTTAGAGGGGGGGACTAACTATGGCTACACCTTC.

V gene TRBV7-2 combines with J gene TRBJ2-4; D gene unclear. V was clipped by 4 bases and J by 8 bases, with 21 bases between them. This CDR3 has 16 amino acids. From germline, CDR1 is SGHTA and CDR2 FQGNSA. This chain's CDR3 is CASSYPPESKWDIQYF. In DNA, the CDR3 is TGTGCCAGCAGCTACCCCCCCGAGTCCAAGTGGGACATTCAGTACTTC.

V is TRBV27 and J is TRBJ1-5; D might be TRBD1 (6 bases). V lost 5 bases, J lost 5 bases, and 10 bases lay in between. The CDR3 covers 13 residues. Germline V gives CDR1 MNHEY, CDR2 SMNVEV (reference sequence). CDR3 DNA sequence: TGTGCCAGCAGTCAGGGGAGGTATCAGCCCCAGCATTTT. It is translated as CASSQGRYQPQHF.

V is TRBV4-1 and J is TRBJ1-1; D possibly corresponds to TRBD1 (5 bases). The CDR3 spans 13 residues. Looked up from germline, CDR1 is MGHRA and CDR2 is YSYEKL. Trimming cost V 4 bases and J 6 bases, with 12 bases left between them. The CDR3 region is CASSPGTLPEAFF. The CDR3 DNA is TGCGCCAGCAGCCCTGGGACTCTTCCTGAAGCTTTCTTT.

The CDR3 nucleotides read TGTGCCAGCACCCCCTCAGCGGGGGCAAACCAGCCCCAGCATTTT. Protein sequence: CASTPSAGANQPQHF. The gene calls are TRBV28 and TRBJ1-5, with a possible D match to TRBD1 (6 bases). CDR3 length: 15 amino acids. V lost 7 bases, J lost 7 bases, and 20 bases lay in between. CDR1 and CDR2 (germline): MDHEN, SYDVKM.

This chain links TRBV30 with TRBJ2-5, with 10 bases matching TRBD2. The better agreement between TRBJ2-7 and the DNA end casts doubt on the J call. Germline loops: CDR1 GTSNPN, CDR2 SVGIG (reference sequence). This CDR3 has 13 residues. CDR3 DNA: TGTGCCTGGAGTCTAGCGGGAGTCTACGAGCAGTACTTC. Amino acid sequence: CAWSLAGVYEQYF.

The rearrangement uses TRBV7-9 and TRBJ2-2; D perhaps matches TRBD2 (6 bases). The CDR3 extends over 16 amino acids. Between the trimmed V and J ends, which lost 2 bases and 7 bases, there was a span of 17 bases. Germline values: CDR1 SEHNR, CDR2 FQNEAQ (reference sequence). The CDR3 sequence: CASSLLPGEEGGELFF. CDR3 sequence (DNA): TGTGCCAGCAGCTTACTTCCGGGAGAGGAGGGCGGGGAGCTGTTTTTT. Using reference TRBV7-9 and TRBJ2-2 for the parts outside the CDR3, the full variable domain is DTGVSQNPRHKITKRGQNVTFRCDPISEHNRLYWYRQTLGQGPEFLTYFQNEAQLEKSRLLSDRFSAERPKGSFSTLEIQRTEQGDSAMYLCASSLLPGEEGGELFFGEGSRLTVL.

The rearrangement uses TRBV5-1 and TRBJ1-2, with 11 bases identical to TRBD1. J gave up 7 bases and V 3 bases, and 5 bases lay outside the gene matches. Germline-derived CDR1 and CDR2 are SGHRS and YFSETQ. The CDR3 is 14 residues long. The CDR3 nucleotides read TGCGCCAGCAGCTCTTGGACAGGGGGCGTTGGCTACACCTTC. This codes for CASSSWTGGVGYTF.

This clone was observed a single time. This sequence joins TRBV4-1 and TRBJ1-1; D may be TRBD1 (5 bases). With 4 bases removed from V and 0 bases from J, the gap between germline ends came to 9 bases. There are 14 residues in the CDR3. Germline V gene data show CDR1 as MGHRA and CDR2 as YSYEKL. CDR3 DNA: TGCGCCAGCAGCCCGTTGACAGTGAACACTGAAGCTTTCTTT. It yields the protein CASSPLTVNTEAFF.

This chain uses TRBV7-3 with TRBJ2-2; possible D gene TRBD2, 7 bases. Trimming cost V 7 bases and J 2 bases, with 14 bases left between them. This CDR3 spans 15 amino acids. Germline CDR1 is SGHTA and CDR2 is FQGTGA. The CDR3 spells CASNQGGGNTGELFF. CDR3 in DNA: TGTGCCAGCAACCAAGGCGGGGGCAACACCGGGGAGCTGTTTTTT.

The gene calls are TRBV7-3 and TRBJ2-3; D uncertain. The germline V gene encodes CDR1 SGHTA and CDR2 FQGTGA. Trimming removed 2 bases from V and 6 bases from J, with 12 bases in between. The CDR3 length is 14 residues. The CDR3 DNA reads as TGTGCCAGCAGCTTATCTGTACCCACTGATACGCAGTATTTT. As protein: CASSLSVPTDTQYF.

The rearrangement links TRBV27 to TRBJ2-7, with D hard to call. There are 17 residues in the CDR3. Germline loops: CDR1 MNHEY, CDR2 SMNVEV (reference sequence). The V end lost 6 bases, the J end lost 2 bases, and 23 bases lay between the germline ends. The DNA of the CDR3 is TGTGCCAGCAGACAAATGAACCGGGCCAAGATGACCTACGAGCAGTACTTC. As protein: CASRQMNRAKMTYEQYF.